Described below is a single TCR beta chain sequence and its context. These data come from a study of blood T cells in healthy people across ages. The second PCR ran about 6 to 11 cycles with a sample-barcoded 5' primer and J-beta primers. Any given sample supplied a minimum of 2.5 million CDR3-containing paired-end reads. TCRdb analysed the 5' RACE reads with MiXCR anew, one entry per CDR3 protein. Here the sample spans 1,800,000 or so distinct CDR3 sequences, 35% to 50% being singletons. Per the germline V gene, CDR1 is LNHDA and CDR2 is SQIVND (reference sequence). CDR3 size: 15 residues. The V gene lost 3 bases and the J gene lost 7 bases, with 18 bases spanning the gap.

Material: blood. This receptor was taken from a human donor in good health. This chain connects TRBV19 to TRBJ1-2, with a possible D match to TRBD1 (5 bases). This CDR3 is CASSIQTPGDSGYTF. The CDR3 DNA follows: TGTGCCAGTAGTATCCAGACTCCGGGGGACTCTGGCTACACCTTC.